This T cell receptor (beta chain) was retrieved from a study of T cells after yellow fever vaccination (dated 2019 in TCRdb). Broadly, across the study: The SMART-Seq v4 Ultra Low Input RNA kit was used to prepare libraries from fractions with low cell numbers. To follow T-cell clones before and after both primary and booster YFV17D yellow fever vaccination, bulk TCR alpha and beta repertoires underwent longitudinal sequencing. Two healthy male donors, one aged 18 to 30 and one aged 30 to 40 years, made up the cohort. Blood was collected at multiple timepoints before and after primary and secondary immunization, and bulk PBMC replicates and cell subsets were isolated.

TCR cDNA was synthesized by 5'RACE template switching, through which a universal primer site and unique molecular identifiers were introduced. cDNA synthesis was primed from both the TCR alpha and TCR beta constant segments. Library amplification used two PCR steps, and the second PCR step added sample barcodes and sequencing adapters. Sequencing of libraries was performed on Illumina HiSeq 2500 (2x100 bp) or NovaSeq (2x150 bp). The study's processing was this. MIGEC handled demultiplexing of reads and collapsing into UMI consensus sequences, while MiXCR performed V(D)J alignment. Using edgeR on replicate PBMC samples, clonotypes were called vaccine-responding if FDR was below 0.01 and the log2 fold change was above 5 up to day 15. Each bulk clonotype received a CD4 or CD8 identity based on whether the sequenced CD4 or CD8 repertoire contained that clonotype at higher abundance. TCRdb itself trimmed the public reads at Q25 with fastp, ran MiXCR and retained productive beta chains. Rows are unified per CDR3 protein, each entry keeping the most common DNA and genes. The V and J calls shown here were made by TCRdb, not taken from the authors' results. The sample table holds under 250,000 distinct CDR3 sequences, of which around 7% were seen once. The top ten clonotypes cover roughly 0.93% of the sample.

The sample's treatment or condition label is to be understood as: live attenuated yellow fever vaccine strain. PBMCs were isolated from peripheral blood using a standard Ficoll-Paque protocol. CD4 and CD8 T-cell fractions were isolated with Dynabeads CD4 and CD8 positive selection kits. TriZol was used to extract RNA from bulk PBMCs, CD4 and CD8 fractions, and dextramer-positive and dextramer-negative fractions. As concerns this clonotype: Its antigen target is currently unknown. Qualities for individual bases were not recorded, and no much larger clone is one base off.

Cut back by 0 bases and 8 bases, the V and J ends lie 17 bases apart. The CDR3 runs 15 amino acids, cysteine and phenylalanine included. The DNA shown is the 45-base CDR3, in frame from base 1. CDR1 and CDR2 are read off the germline V gene (reference sequence) as DFQATT and SNEGSKA. Findings and caveats that apply to the study as a whole: Because only a couple of donors were included in the study, the extent to which the findings can be generalized is limited. A small fraction of clonotypes showed up in both the CD4 and CD8 compartments, probably as a result of convergent recombination. Most clones expanded after primary vaccination were re-detected after the booster (almost 98% of CD4 and approximately 85% of CD8), suggesting broad memory maintenance. FACS-sorted repertoires could contain abundant contaminating clonotypes from the bulk population, so computational filtering was required. Compared with the primary T-cell response, the secondary T-cell response was weaker but faster, peaking on day 5 rather than day 15.

Sequences were derived from CD4+ T cells sorted from PBMCs, sampled 15 days after the yellow fever booster vaccination. The sequence came from a man under 40 who received the YFV17D yellow fever vaccine. The chain links TRBV20-1 with TRBJ2-1; the D gene is perhaps TRBD2, from 6 matching bases. The nucleotides read TGCAGTGCTAGAGAGGTCGCGCTAGGAGGGGATGAGCAGTTCTTC. This yields the protein CSAREVALGGDEQFF.